Detailed here is one T cell receptor beta chain. The entry originates in a study of blood T cell repertoires in COVID-19. Study at large: The samples span acute and convalescent COVID-19 from the United States, Italy and Spain.

In germline, CDR1 is MNHNS, CDR2 SASEGT. The CDR3 contains 17 residues. V was pared by 3 bases and J by 7 bases, with 21 bases between. Under the authors' procedure: Nucleated cell number was recorded as an estimate derived from reference gene primer amplification. Only in-frame clones appear in the TCRdb table, and some are missing; sequencing was by immunoSEQ multiplex PCR. V and J calls and clone size follow that table, whereas D and trimming were derived from the DNA. The sample has under 400,000 clones, around nine tenths seen once. This clonotype was obtained from a woman aged 55-75 years with COVID-19, enrolled during active disease. What was sequenced was peripheral blood. J is TRBJ1-4 and V is TRBV6-1; perhaps TRBD1 as D (5 bases). CDR3 sequence reads: CASSDRWGGIIGEKLFF. The CDR3 nucleotides read TGTGCCAGCAGTGATCGGTGGGGGGGGATCATTGGTGAAAAACTGTTTTTT.